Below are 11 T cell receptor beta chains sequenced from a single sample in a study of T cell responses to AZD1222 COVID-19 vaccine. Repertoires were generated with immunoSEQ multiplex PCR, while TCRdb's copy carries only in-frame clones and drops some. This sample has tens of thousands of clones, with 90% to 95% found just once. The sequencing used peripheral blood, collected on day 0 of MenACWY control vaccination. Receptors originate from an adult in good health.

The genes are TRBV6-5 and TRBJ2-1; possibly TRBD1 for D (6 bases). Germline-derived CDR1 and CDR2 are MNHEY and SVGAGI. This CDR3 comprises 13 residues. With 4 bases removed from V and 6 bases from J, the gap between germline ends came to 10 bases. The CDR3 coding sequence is TGTGCCAGCAGTTCGGGACACCCCAATGAGCAGTTCTTC. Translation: CASSSGHPNEQFF.

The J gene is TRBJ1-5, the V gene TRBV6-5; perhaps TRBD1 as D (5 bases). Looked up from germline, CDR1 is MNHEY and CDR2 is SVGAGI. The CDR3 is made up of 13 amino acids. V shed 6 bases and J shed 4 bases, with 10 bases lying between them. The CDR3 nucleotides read TGTGCCAGCAGCCGGGACCTTAATCAGCCCCAGCATTTT. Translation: CASSRDLNQPQHF.

CDR3 region: CASSYRGDGYTF. The DNA for the CDR3 is TGTGCCAGCAGTTATAGGGGGGATGGCTACACCTTC. The chain uses TRBV6-6 and TRBJ1-2, with D possibly TRBD1 on 6 matching bases. The germline V gene encodes CDR1 MNHNY and CDR2 SVGAGI (reference sequence). The CDR3 is made up of 12 amino acids. Trimming removed 3 bases at V and 6 bases at J, with 8 bases between.

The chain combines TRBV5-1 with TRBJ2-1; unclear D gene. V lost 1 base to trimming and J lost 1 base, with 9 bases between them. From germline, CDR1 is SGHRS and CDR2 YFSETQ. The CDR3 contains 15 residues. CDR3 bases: TGCGCCAGCAGCTTGATTGGGGAATCCTACAATGAGCAGTTCTTC. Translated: CASSLIGESYNEQFF. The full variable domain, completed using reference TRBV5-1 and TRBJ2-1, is KAGVTQTPRYLIKTRGQQVTLSCSPISGHRSVSWYQQTPGQGLQFLFEYFSETQRNKGNFPGRFSGRQFSNSRSEMNVSTLELGDSALYLCASSLIGESYNEQFFGPGTRLTVL.

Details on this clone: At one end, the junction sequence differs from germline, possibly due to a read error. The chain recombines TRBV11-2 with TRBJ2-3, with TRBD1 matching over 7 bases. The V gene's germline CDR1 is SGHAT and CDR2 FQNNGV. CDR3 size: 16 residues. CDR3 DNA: TGTGCCAGCAGCTTACGACTACACACCTCGGGACAGACTCAACTTTTT. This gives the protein CASSLRLHTSGQTQLF.

CDR3 sequence reads: CASNTGGAGTDTQYF. Written as DNA, the CDR3 is TGTGCCAGCAACACCGGGGGGGCAGGCACAGATACGCAGTATTTT. This rearrangement joins TRBV6-6 to TRBJ2-3; 8 positions agree with TRBD2. This CDR3 has 15 residues. CDR1 and CDR2 from the germline V gene are MNHNY and SVGAGI (reference sequence). Losses at the gene ends were 7 bases for V and 1 base for J; bases not matched to a gene: 7.

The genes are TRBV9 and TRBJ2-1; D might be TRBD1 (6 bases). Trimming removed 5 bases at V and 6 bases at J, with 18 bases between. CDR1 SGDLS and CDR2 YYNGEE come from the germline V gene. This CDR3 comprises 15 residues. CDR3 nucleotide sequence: TGTGCCAGCAGTCGTTCTAGTAAGGGGGTCAATGAGCAGTTCTTC. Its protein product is CASSRSSKGVNEQFF. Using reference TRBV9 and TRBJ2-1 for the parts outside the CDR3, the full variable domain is DSGVTQTPKHLITATGQRVTLRCSPRSGDLSVYWYQQSLDQGLQFLIQYYNGEERAKGNILERFSAQQFPDLHSELNLSSLELGDSALYFCASSRSSKGVNEQFFGPGTRLTVL.

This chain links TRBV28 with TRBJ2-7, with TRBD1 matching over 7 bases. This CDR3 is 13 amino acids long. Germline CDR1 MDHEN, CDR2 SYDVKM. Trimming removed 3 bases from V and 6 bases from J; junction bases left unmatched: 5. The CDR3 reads CASSLIDRVEQYF. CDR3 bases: TGTGCCAGCAGTTTGATCGACAGGGTCGAGCAGTACTTC.

CDR3 loop: CASSKDSDYGYTF. The CDR3, as DNA: TGTGCCAGCAGCAAGGACAGTGACTATGGCTACACCTTC. The chain employs TRBV7-8 and TRBJ1-2, with D maybe TRBD1 (6 bases). V dropped 5 bases and J dropped 3 bases, with 10 bases sitting between them. Germline loops: CDR1 SGHVS, CDR2 FQNEAQ. The CDR3 has 13 residues.

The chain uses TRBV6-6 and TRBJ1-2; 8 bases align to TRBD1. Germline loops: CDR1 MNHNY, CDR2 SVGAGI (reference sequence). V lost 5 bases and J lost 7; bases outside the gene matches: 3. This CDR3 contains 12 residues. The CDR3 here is CASSGTGGGYTF. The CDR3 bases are TGTGCCAGCAGTGGGACAGGTGGTGGCTACACCTTC.

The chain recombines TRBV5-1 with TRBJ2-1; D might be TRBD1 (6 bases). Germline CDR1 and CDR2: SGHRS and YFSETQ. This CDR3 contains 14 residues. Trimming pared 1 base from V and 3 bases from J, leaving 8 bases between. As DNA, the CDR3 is TGCGCCAGCAGCTTGCAGGACAGCTACAATGAGCAGTTCTTC. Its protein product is CASSLQDSYNEQFF.